This T cell receptor beta chain was documented in a study of blood T cell repertoires in COVID-19. At the level of the study: T cells, B-cell-depleted T cells, or PBMCs supplied cDNA or gDNA.

V was clipped by 2 bases and J by 2 bases, with 8 bases between them. This CDR3 region has 13 residues. The germline CDR1 and CDR2 sequences are SGHNT and YYREEE (reference sequence). The protocol was immunoSEQ multiplex PCR, while the TCRdb copy is restricted to in-frame clones and leaves out a portion. The sample lists around 300,000 clones, 88% occurring once. Sequences were obtained from peripheral blood. The receptor was derived from a woman between 45 and 65 years old with active or convalescent COVID-19. J is TRBJ2-7 and V is TRBV5-4; D unclear. The DNA for the CDR3 is TGTGCCAGCAGCTTCCCAGGCACCTACGAGCAGTACTTC. It yields the protein CASSFPGTYEQYF.